The 19 T cell receptor beta chains below all came from one sample that was sequenced in a study of CD8 T cells in Susac syndrome. RNA, at about 0.45 to 1 ug, was reverse transcribed with random hexamers. TCRdb ran MiXCR on the immunoSEQ multiplex PCR reads and lists one entry per CDR3 protein. The sample holds 160,000 or so distinct CDR3 sequences, around 95% seen once. Sequencing was carried out using CD4+ T cells from PBMCs. These receptors all stem from a human donor with Susac syndrome.

The genes are TRBV29-1 and TRBJ2-3, with TRBD1 identical over 8 bases. The CDR3 totals 16 residues. CDR1 is SQVTM, CDR2 ANQGSEA, per germline. V lost 6 bases, J lost 0 bases, and 11 bases stayed unmatched. The CDR3 is CSVANAGTGSTDTQYF. CDR3 nucleotides: TGCAGCGTAGCCAATGCCGGGACAGGCAGCACAGATACGCAGTATTTT.

The chain joins TRBV6-5 to TRBJ1-2; D unclear. V was pared by 6 bases and J by 4 bases, with 9 bases between. In germline, CDR1 is MNHEY, CDR2 SVGAGI. This CDR3 comprises 12 residues. For the CDR3, the DNA is TGTGCCAGCAGCCGATCGTCCTATGGCTACACCTTC. Residues: CASSRSSYGYTF.

This clonotype has a single count. V is TRBV29-1 and J is TRBJ1-2; 8 bases agree with TRBD1. In germline, CDR1 is SQVTM, CDR2 ANQGSEA. The V segment lost 7 bases and the J segment 8 bases; nucleotides outside the gene matches: 15. The CDR3 loop spans 14 amino acids. The CDR3 loop reads CSAQGQVDGWGYTF. CDR3 DNA sequence: TGCAGCGCTCAGGGACAGGTGGATGGATGGGGCTACACCTTC.

J is TRBJ1-1 and V is TRBV6-5; no firm D call. Germline CDR1 is MNHEY and CDR2 is SVGAGI. CDR3 size: 13 residues. The ends were cut back, 0 bases at V and 1 base at J, with 3 bases in the middle. For the CDR3, the DNA is TGTGCCAGCAGTTACTCCAAGAACACTGAAGCTTTCTTT. Protein: CASSYSKNTEAFF.

This rearrangement joins TRBV19 to TRBJ1-1; TRBD1 aligns across 8 bases. This CDR3 contains 15 residues. Trimming at V came to 5 bases and at J to 4 bases, leaving 9 bases not matched to a gene. Per the germline V gene, CDR1 is LNHDA and CDR2 is SQIVND (reference sequence). The CDR3 DNA reads as TGTGCCAGTAGTTCCCAGGGGGCGGTGAGCACTGAAGCTTTCTTT. It encodes CASSSQGAVSTEAFF.

The chain uses TRBV23-1 and TRBJ1-5; the D is unclear. TRBV23-1 is recorded as an ORF, its role being uncertain. The CDR3 runs 11 residues. The V end lost 4 bases, the J end lost 6 bases, and 4 bases lay between the germline ends. DNA of the CDR3: TGCGCCAGCAGTCCGCGTCAGCCCCAGCATTTT. The encoded protein is CASSPRQPQHF.

This rearrangement joins TRBV20-1 to TRBJ2-1; D may be TRBD1 or TRBD2 (6 bases each). The germline gives CDR1 DFQATT, CDR2 SNEGSKA (reference sequence). There are 16 residues in the CDR3. Trimming stripped 2 bases from V and 5 bases from J, with 19 bases between. The CDR3 bases are TGCAGTGCTAGAAGGGGGACTGAGATGGCGCACAATGAGCAGTTCTTC. This translates into CSARRGTEMAHNEQFF.

The V gene is TRBV3-1, the J gene TRBJ2-2; no reliable D call. The CDR3 loop spans 15 amino acids. Trimming shortened V by 6 bases and J by 6 bases, and 17 bases separated the two germline ends. The germline V gene encodes CDR1 LGHDT and CDR2 YNNKEL (reference sequence). CDR3 sequence reads: CASSRFQRHSGELFF. For the CDR3, the DNA is TGTGCCAGCAGTCGATTCCAAAGACACTCCGGGGAGCTGTTTTTT.

The chain joins TRBV12-3 or TRBV12-4 to TRBJ1-4; D is ambiguous. Trimming left V 6 bases short and J 8 bases short, with 10 bases between. This CDR3 is built from 12 residues. CDR3 bases: TGTGCCAGCAGCCGCAGGACGGAAAAACTGTTTTTT. It yields the protein CASSRRTEKLFF.

The chain combines TRBV7-2 with TRBJ2-1; D may match TRBD1 or TRBD2 (6 bases each). Trimming pared 2 bases from V and 0 bases from J, leaving 8 bases between. The germline V gene has CDR1 SGHTA and CDR2 FQGNSA. This CDR3 spans 15 amino acids. CDR3 sequence (DNA): TGTGCCAGCAGCTTAAGGGGGGTCTCCTACAATGAGCAGTTCTTC. Protein product: CASSLRGVSYNEQFF.

This chain links TRBV4-3 with TRBJ2-7; 10 bases line up with TRBD1. The V gene's germline CDR1 is LGHNA and CDR2 YSLEER. Trimming at V came to 0 bases and at J to 5 bases, leaving 7 bases not matched to a gene. The CDR3 is 16 amino acids. In DNA, the CDR3 is TGCGCCAGCAGCCAAGATATGGGACAGGGGAAGCACGAGCAGTACTTC. It specifies CASSQDMGQGKHEQYF.

J is TRBJ2-7 and V is TRBV7-9; D possibly corresponds to TRBD2 (5 bases). Trimming cost V 8 bases and J 0 bases, with 8 bases left between them. The CDR3 consists of 12 residues. CDR1 and CDR2 (germline): SEHNR, FQNEAQ (reference sequence). Here the CDR3 DNA reads TGTGCCAGCCGGGGTATCTCCTACGAGCAGTACTTC. It codes for CASRGISYEQYF.

The gene calls are TRBV20-1 and TRBJ1-5; D is possibly TRBD1 (5 bases). V was shortened by 3 bases and J by 4 bases, with 13 bases between the two germline ends. This CDR3 comprises 14 residues. In germline, CDR1 is DFQATT, CDR2 SNEGSKA (reference sequence). The CDR3 nucleotides read TGCAGTGCTAGGGGGGACGGGGAGAATCAGCCCCAGCATTTT. Protein sequence: CSARGDGENQPQHF.

This clonotype was observed a single time. The V call is TRBV15, the J call TRBJ2-5; 9 bases fit TRBD1. The ends lost 8 bases at V and 4 bases at J; junction bases unmatched: 5. Germline assignment: CDR1 LNHNV and CDR2 YYDKDF (reference sequence). The CDR3 loop spans 13 amino acids. The CDR3 DNA sequence: TGTGCCACCGCGGACAGGGGAGTAGAGACCCAGTACTTC. Amino acid sequence: CATADRGVETQYF.

V and J are TRBV12-3 or TRBV12-4 and TRBJ1-1; 12 bases agree with TRBD1. The CDR3 consists of 15 residues. Unmatched junction bases numbered 3, after V lost 6 bases and J lost 1 base. Here the CDR3 DNA reads TGTGCCAGCAGCCAGGGACAGGGGGCGAACACTGAAGCTTTCTTT. It yields the protein CASSQGQGANTEAFF.

This clonotype was observed a single time. This sequence joins TRBV20-1 and TRBJ2-2, with D possibly TRBD1 on 6 matching bases. Germline-derived CDR1 and CDR2 are DFQATT and SNEGSKA (reference sequence). CDR3 length: 15 amino acids. The V gene lost 1 base and the J gene lost 2 bases, with 11 bases spanning the gap. The CDR3 region is CSARAPGHNTGELFF. In DNA, the CDR3 is TGCAGTGCTAGAGCACCGGGACACAACACCGGGGAGCTGTTTTTT.

The chain carries TRBV20-1 and TRBJ1-1, with D possibly matching TRBD1 (5 bases). This CDR3 contains 14 residues. Germline CDR1 DFQATT, CDR2 SNEGSKA (reference sequence). The germline V and J ends were trimmed by 3 bases and 1 base, with 12 bases remaining between them. CDR3 amino acids: CSASLGPQNTEAFF. The CDR3 DNA sequence: TGCAGTGCTAGCTTGGGACCCCAGAACACTGAAGCTTTCTTT.

The J gene is TRBJ2-3, the V gene TRBV3-1; TRBD2 agrees at 7 bases. Germline lookup yields CDR1 LGHDT and CDR2 YNNKEL (reference sequence). The CDR3 has 14 amino acids. Unmatched junction bases numbered 8, after V lost 1 base and J lost 10 bases. CDR3 nucleotide sequence: TGTGCCAGCAGCCAAGGGGCGGGGGAGAAAGCGCAGTATTTT. It codes for CASSQGAGEKAQYF.

The rearrangement links TRBV20-1 to TRBJ1-4; D is unclear. CDR1 is DFQATT, CDR2 SNEGSKA, per germline (reference sequence). V gave up 6 bases and J gave up 7 bases, with 9 bases separating them. CDR3 size: 11 residues. Written as DNA, the CDR3 is TGCAGTGCCTTCTGGGCTGAAAAACTGTTTTTT. It encodes CSAFWAEKLFF.